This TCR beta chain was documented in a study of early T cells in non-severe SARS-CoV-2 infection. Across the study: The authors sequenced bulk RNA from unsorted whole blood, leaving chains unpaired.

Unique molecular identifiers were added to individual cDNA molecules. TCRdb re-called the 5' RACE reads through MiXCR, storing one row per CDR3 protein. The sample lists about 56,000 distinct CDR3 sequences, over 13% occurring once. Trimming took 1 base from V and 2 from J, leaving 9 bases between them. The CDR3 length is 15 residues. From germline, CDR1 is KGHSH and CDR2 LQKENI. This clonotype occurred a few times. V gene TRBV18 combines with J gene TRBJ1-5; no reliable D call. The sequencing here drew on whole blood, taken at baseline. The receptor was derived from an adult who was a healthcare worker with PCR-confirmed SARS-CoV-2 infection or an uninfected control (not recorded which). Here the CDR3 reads CASSPQTAGNQPQHF. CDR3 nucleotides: TGTGCCAGCTCACCACAGACGGCAGGCAATCAGCCCCAGCATTTT.